Each of the 16 T cell receptor beta chains below was sequenced from the same sample in a study of cytomegalovirus exposure and HLA in healthy donors. Primers: 60 Vbeta forward and 13 Jbeta reverse. TCRdb keeps only in-frame clones here, not all; method: immunoSEQ multiplex PCR. The sample has about 140,000 clones; approximately 84% are singletons. Material for sequencing was PBMCs. The receptor set was obtained from a man in his thirties or forties in good health and CMV-seropositive.

This clone was detected only a few times. The gene calls are TRBV11-2 and TRBJ1-4, with D perhaps matching TRBD1 (6 bases). Germline V gene sequence: CDR1 SGHAT, CDR2 FQNNGV. The CDR3 extends over 15 amino acids. The V end was cut by 5 bases, the J end by 5 bases, with 15 bases between. In nucleotides, the CDR3 is TGTGCCAGCAGCCAGGGGCAGGGGTCGAATGAAAAACTGTTTTTT. It encodes CASSQGQGSNEKLFF.

This chain joins TRBV2 and TRBJ1-2; D remains unclear. V lost 4 bases, J lost 5 bases, and 8 bases lay in between. The CDR3 runs 12 residues. CDR1 is SNHLY and CDR2 is FYNNEI in the germline V gene. The CDR3 DNA follows: TGTGCCAGCAGTGTTCAGAATTATGGCTACACCTTC. This sequence encodes CASSVQNYGYTF.

In its sample, this clone was seen a few times. The gene calls are TRBV7-9 and TRBJ2-7, with a possible D match to TRBD2 (6 bases). Germline CDR1 reads SEHNR; CDR2 reads FQNEAQ (reference sequence). The CDR3 length is 13 residues. V was shortened by 1 base and J by 7 bases, with 11 bases between the two germline ends. CDR3 residues: CASSLEGLGEQYF. The CDR3 nucleotides read TGTGCCAGCAGCTTAGAGGGACTGGGGGAGCAGTACTTC.

The chain combines TRBV7-9 with TRBJ1-2; the D is unclear. Trimming took off 5 bases at V and 6 bases at J, with 16 bases between the two ends. Per germline, CDR1 SEHNR and CDR2 FQNEAQ (reference sequence). This CDR3 is 14 amino acids long. The CDR3 loop is CASSPSLDWDGYTF. The CDR3 region has the DNA TGTGCCAGCAGCCCCTCATTGGACTGGGATGGCTACACCTTC.

The J gene is TRBJ2-5, the V gene TRBV6-5; D possibly corresponds to TRBD1 (5 bases). The J call is uncertain, as TRBJ2-7 better fits the DNA end. From germline, CDR1 is MNHEY and CDR2 SVGAGI. The CDR3 contains 16 residues. For the CDR3, the DNA is TGTGCCAGCAGTTATGTATCGGGTCAGGGATCCTACGAGCAGTACTTC. Translation: CASSYVSGQGSYEQYF.

This chain connects TRBV28 to TRBJ2-1; 12 bases fit TRBD2. J gave up 10 bases and V 6 bases, and 4 bases lay outside the gene matches. There are 13 residues in the CDR3. Germline CDR1 is MDHEN and CDR2 is SYDVKM. The CDR3 spells CASSHGLAGEQFF. CDR3 nucleotide sequence: TGTGCCAGCAGCCATGGACTAGCGGGAGAGCAGTTCTTC.

The chain joins TRBV27 to TRBJ2-1; 13 nucleotides line up with TRBD2. CDR1 is MNHEY and CDR2 is SMNVEV in the germline V gene (reference sequence). With 2 bases clipped from V and 10 bases from J, the junction kept 5 bases outside the gene matches. This CDR3 contains 15 residues. The CDR3 sequence: CASSLLLAGGGEQFF. CDR3 DNA: TGTGCCAGCAGTTTACTACTAGCGGGAGGGGGAGAGCAGTTCTTC.

The CDR3 DNA reads TGTGCCAGCAGTTACGCCCGGAGCTCTGGAAACACCATATATTTT. It yields the protein CASSYARSSGNTIYF. The chain employs TRBV6-5 and TRBJ1-3; D is unresolved. Germline V gene sequence: CDR1 MNHEY, CDR2 SVGAGI. V lost 2 bases to trimming and J lost 0 bases, with 8 bases between them. The CDR3 loop spans 15 amino acids.

CDR3 loop: CASSPDRAGSSAGANVLTF. CDR3 bases: TGTGCCAGCAGCCCCGACAGGGCGGGAAGTTCTGCTGGGGCCAACGTCCTGACTTTC. This sequence joins TRBV7-9 and TRBJ2-6, with a weak D call TRBD1 (7 bases). Trimming pared 5 bases from V and 2 bases from J, leaving 22 bases between. In germline, CDR1 is SEHNR, CDR2 FQNEAQ (reference sequence). The CDR3 contains 19 residues.

The chain's CDR3 is CASRTQAGGSTDTQYF. In DNA form, the CDR3 reads TGTGCCAGCAGAACCCAAGCGGGGGGATCCACAGATACGCAGTATTTT. The chain uses TRBV2 and TRBJ2-3; 9 bases agree with TRBD2. V trimming: 6 bases; J trimming: 2 bases; junction bases outside the gene matches: 9. Germline CDR1 reads SNHLY; CDR2 reads FYNNEI. The CDR3 length is 16 residues.

The J gene is TRBJ1-5, the V gene TRBV4-1; D is perhaps TRBD1 (5 bases). The ends were cut back, 0 bases at V and 7 bases at J, with 22 bases in the middle. This CDR3 has 18 residues. CDR1 and CDR2 (germline): MGHRA, YSYEKL. CDR3 sequence (DNA): TGCGCCAGCAGCCAAGATCCCGCTCGAGACAGTACACTCCAGCCCCAGCATTTT. It specifies CASSQDPARDSTLQPQHF.

The rearrangement uses TRBV4-1 and TRBJ2-7; a possible D gene is TRBD1 (5 bases). V lost 2 bases and J 4 bases, leaving 12 bases between the germline ends. Per the germline V gene, CDR1 is MGHRA and CDR2 is YSYEKL. The CDR3 loop spans 14 amino acids. The CDR3 reads CASSQFRDGYEQYF. CDR3 DNA sequence: TGCGCCAGCAGCCAATTCAGGGATGGGTACGAGCAGTACTTC.

The V and J genes are TRBV5-1 and TRBJ2-5; possibly TRBD2 for D (6 bases). V lost 0 bases and J lost 4, with 10 bases in between. The germline V gene has CDR1 SGHRS and CDR2 YFSETQ. This CDR3 is built from 14 residues. The CDR3 DNA follows: TGCGCCAGCAGCTTGGCCCCCGGGGGAGAGACCCAGTACTTC. Residues: CASSLAPGGETQYF.

The chain recombines TRBV5-1 with TRBJ2-5; TRBD1 matches at 9 bases. V dropped 4 bases and J dropped 2; count of bases not matched to a gene: 3. Germline V gene data show CDR1 as SGHRS and CDR2 as YFSETQ. This CDR3 comprises 14 residues. The CDR3 DNA is TGCGCCAGCAGCGTGGGACAGGGTCAAGAGACCCAGTACTTC. This codes for CASSVGQGQETQYF.

The chain carries TRBV7-7 and TRBJ2-5; D ambiguous. CDR1 is SSHAT and CDR2 is FNYEAQ in the germline V gene (reference sequence). The CDR3 length is 13 residues. Trimming cost V 5 bases and J 7 bases, with 14 bases left between them. CDR3 sequence reads: CASSPNPPGTQYF. Written as DNA, the CDR3 is TGTGCCAGCAGCCCTAACCCTCCCGGGACCCAGTACTTC.

V gene TRBV12-5 combines with J gene TRBJ1-6; D is possibly TRBD1 (5 bases). V shed 0 bases and J shed 9 bases, with 12 bases lying between them. The germline V gene encodes CDR1 LGHNT and CDR2 FRNRAP. The CDR3 is made up of 15 amino acids. DNA for the CDR3: TGTGCTAGTGGTTTGGTAACAGGTTTGACTTCACCCCTCCACTTT. This translates into CASGLVTGLTSPLHF.